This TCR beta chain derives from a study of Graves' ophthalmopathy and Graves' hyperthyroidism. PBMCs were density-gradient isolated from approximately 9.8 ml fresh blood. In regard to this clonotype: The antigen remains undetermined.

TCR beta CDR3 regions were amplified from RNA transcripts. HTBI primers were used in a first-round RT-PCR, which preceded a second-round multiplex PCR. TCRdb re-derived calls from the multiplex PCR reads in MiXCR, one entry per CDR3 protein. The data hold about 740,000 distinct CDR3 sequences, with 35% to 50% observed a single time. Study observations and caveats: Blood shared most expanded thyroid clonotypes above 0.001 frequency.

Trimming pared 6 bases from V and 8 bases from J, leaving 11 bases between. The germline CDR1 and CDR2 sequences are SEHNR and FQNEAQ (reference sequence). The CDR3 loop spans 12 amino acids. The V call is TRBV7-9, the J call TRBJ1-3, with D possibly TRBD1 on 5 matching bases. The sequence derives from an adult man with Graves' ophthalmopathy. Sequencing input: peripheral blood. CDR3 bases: TGTGCCAGCAGTGTCGTACAGGACACCATATATTTT. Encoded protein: CASSVVQDTIYF.